This T cell receptor beta chain was sequenced during a study of OX40 agonist ivuxolimab in advanced cancers. The method was immunoSEQ multiplex PCR; TCRdb's version includes in-frame clones alone and lacks a portion of them. The sample has tens of thousands of clones, roughly 92% seen once. The CDR3 loop spans 14 amino acids. CDR1 is SNHLY, CDR2 FYNNEI, per germline. The germline V and J ends were trimmed by 8 bases and 1 base, with 15 bases remaining between them. The chain joins TRBV2 to TRBJ2-7; D possibly corresponds to TRBD1 (7 bases). This clonotype was sampled from an adult with an advanced solid tumor such as melanoma, head and neck, liver or kidney cancer. The sample consisted of CD4+ or CD8+ T cells sorted from blood, taken in a trial of the OX40 agonist ivuxolimab. CDR3 loop: CASLGGQTSYEQYF. CDR3 sequence (DNA): TGTGCCAGCCTGGGGGGACAGACTTCCTACGAGCAGTACTTC.